The 25 T cell receptor beta chains listed next were all sequenced from one sample in a study of blood T cell repertoires in COVID-19. Data came from immunoSEQ multiplex PCR; TCRdb stores just in-frame clones and leaves some out. This sample has under 300,000 clones; 65% to 80% occur once, and the top ten carry approximately 4%. What was sequenced was peripheral blood. These receptors were obtained from a woman in her thirties or forties with active or convalescent COVID-19.

This clone was seen a few times. This chain uses TRBV5-1 with TRBJ2-1, with a weak D call TRBD2 (5 bases). Trimming shortened V by 2 bases and J by 5 bases, and 11 bases separated the two germline ends. Germline CDR1 and CDR2: SGHRS and YFSETQ. The CDR3 length is 14 residues. The CDR3 region is CASSFGQRDNEQFF. In DNA, the CDR3 is TGCGCCAGCAGCTTCGGGCAGAGGGACAATGAGCAGTTCTTC. Variable domain in full (rest from reference TRBV5-1 and TRBJ2-1): KAGVTQTPRYLIKTRGQQVTLSCSPISGHRSVSWYQQTPGQGLQFLFEYFSETQRNKGNFPGRFSGRQFSNSRSEMNVSTLELGDSALYLCASSFGQRDNEQFFGPGTRLTVL.

The chain recombines TRBV6-5 with TRBJ2-7, with TRBD2 identical over 10 bases. The length of the CDR3 is 14 residues. Trimming removed 5 bases from V and 4 bases from J; junction bases left unmatched: 5. CDR1 is MNHEY, CDR2 SVGAGI, per germline. The CDR3 is CASSPAGGPYEQYF. CDR3 nucleotide sequence: TGTGCCAGCAGTCCAGCGGGGGGGCCTTACGAGCAGTACTTC.

This clone has a single count. This rearrangement joins TRBV30 to TRBJ1-6; the D gene is possibly TRBD1 (6 bases). CDR1 is GTSNPN and CDR2 is SVGIG in the germline V gene (reference sequence). Deletions cut 0 bases from V and 6 bases from J, with 21 bases between. The CDR3 is 18 amino acids. In nucleotides, the CDR3 is TGTGCCTGGAGTGTACCGGGGGGGCCCCCGTTAATTAATTCACCCCTCCACTTT. Translating it yields CAWSVPGGPPLINSPLHF.

The V call is TRBV6-5, the J call TRBJ1-5; weak D call: TRBD1 (6 bases). This CDR3 is 13 amino acids long. The germline V gene has CDR1 MNHEY and CDR2 SVGAGI. V shed 4 bases and J shed 7 bases, with 11 bases lying between them. DNA of the CDR3: TGTGCCAGCAGTTTACAGGGCGGGCAGCCCCAGCATTTT. Protein: CASSLQGGQPQHF.

To note about this clone: Other DNA sequences from this sample encode an identical CDR3 as well. The genes are TRBV24-1 and TRBJ2-3; D is perhaps TRBD2 (6 bases). Trimming took off 5 bases at V and 3 bases at J, with 8 bases between the two ends. The CDR3 is made up of 13 amino acids. The germline CDR1 and CDR2 sequences are KGHDR and SFDVKD. CDR3 in amino acids: CATSVGGTDTQYF. DNA for the CDR3: TGTGCCACCAGTGTGGGAGGTACAGATACGCAGTATTTT.

This chain connects TRBV28 to TRBJ2-1, with TRBD2 identical over 12 bases. This CDR3 contains 15 residues. Germline lookup yields CDR1 MDHEN and CDR2 SYDVKM. Trimming removed 6 bases from V and 6 bases from J; junction bases left unmatched: 6. CDR3 coding DNA: TGTGCCAGCAGGGCTAGCGGGGGGGCCCTCAATGAGCAGTTCTTC. This sequence encodes CASRASGGALNEQFF.

A single count supports this clone. The rearrangement joins TRBV7-2 to TRBJ2-1; TRBD2 matches at 11 bases. Trimming at V came to 3 bases and at J to 8 bases, leaving 12 bases not matched to a gene. The CDR3 consists of 17 residues. The germline gives CDR1 SGHTA, CDR2 FQGNSA. CDR3: CASSLGPPSGGLDEQFF. In nucleotides, the CDR3 is TGTGCCAGCAGCTTGGGGCCGCCTAGCGGGGGGCTGGATGAGCAGTTCTTC. The full variable domain, completed using reference TRBV7-2 and TRBJ2-1, is GAGVSQSPSNKVTEKGKDVELRCDPISGHTALYWYRQSLGQGLEFLIYFQGNSAPDKSGLPSDRFSAERTGGSVSTLTIQRTQQEDSAVYLCASSLGPPSGGLDEQFFGPGTRLTVL.

The V and J genes are TRBV7-9 and TRBJ2-7; D perhaps matches TRBD2 (5 bases). The CDR3 runs to 12 residues. CDR1 and CDR2 from the germline V gene are SEHNR and FQNEAQ (reference sequence). Trimming stripped 1 base from V and 6 bases from J, with 7 bases between. DNA of the CDR3: TGTGCCAGCAGCTTAGAAGGAGGCGAGCAGTACTTC. Protein product: CASSLEGGEQYF. Filled out from reference TRBV7-9 and TRBJ2-7, the complete variable domain reads DTGVSQNPRHKITKRGQNVTFRCDPISEHNRLYWYRQTLGQGPEFLTYFQNEAQLEKSRLLSDRFSAERPKGSFSTLEIQRTEQGDSAMYLCASSLEGGEQYFGPGTRLTVT.

The chain employs TRBV7-2 and TRBJ2-7, with TRBD2 matching over 9 bases. V was pared by 5 bases and J by 0 bases, with 8 bases of the junction left unmatched. CDR1 SGHTA and CDR2 FQGNSA come from the germline V gene. This CDR3 spans 16 amino acids. CDR3 in amino acids: CASSRRGGGSSYEQYF. The DNA of the CDR3 is TGTGCCAGCAGCCGCCGCGGGGGGGGCAGCTCCTACGAGCAGTACTTC. Combining the CDR3 with reference TRBV7-2 and TRBJ2-7 gives the whole variable domain GAGVSQSPSNKVTEKGKDVELRCDPISGHTALYWYRQSLGQGLEFLIYFQGNSAPDKSGLPSDRFSAERTGGSVSTLTIQRTQQEDSAVYLCASSRRGGGSSYEQYFGPGTRLTVT.

The genes are TRBV5-4 and TRBJ2-1, with 11 bases aligning to TRBD2. This CDR3 contains 16 residues. V trimming: 4 bases; J trimming: 4 bases; junction bases outside the gene matches: 7. CDR1 is SGHNT and CDR2 is YYREEE in the germline V gene (reference sequence). CDR3 DNA sequence: TGTGCCAGCAGCCCTGGGGCTAGCGGGGGGTACAATGAGCAGTTCTTC. Residues: CASSPGASGGYNEQFF.

This clone was counted a few times. The CDR3 nucleotides read TGTGCCAGCTCACCCGGACAGGGCCCGAACACTGAAGCTTTCTTT. Protein: CASSPGQGPNTEAFF. The V and J genes are TRBV18 and TRBJ1-1, with 8 bases matching TRBD1. Germline V gives CDR1 KGHSH, CDR2 LQKENI. The CDR3 runs 15 residues. V lost 3 bases to trimming and J lost 1 base; unmatched junction nucleotides: 4.

The J gene is TRBJ1-3, the V gene TRBV11-2; D remains unclear. Trimming pared 1 base from V and 4 bases from J, leaving 11 bases between. The CDR3 is 15 amino acids. In germline, CDR1 is SGHAT, CDR2 FQNNGV. As DNA, the CDR3 is TGTGCCAGCAGCTTAGTTGGTGGCCGAGGAAACACCATATATTTT. Protein product: CASSLVGGRGNTIYF.

In this sample, this clone turned up a few times. V and J are TRBV6-5 and TRBJ2-1; 10 bases are shared with TRBD1. This CDR3 is built from 16 residues. V was clipped by 4 bases and J by 7 bases; unmatched bases: 10. Germline lookup yields CDR1 MNHEY and CDR2 SVGAGI. Here the CDR3 reads CASSSWTGGTANEQFF. CDR3 DNA sequence: TGTGCCAGCAGTTCTTGGACAGGGGGGACGGCAAATGAGCAGTTCTTC.

The chain is built from TRBV6-6 and TRBJ1-2, with TRBD1 identical over 7 bases. CDR3 length: 15 amino acids. Germline CDR1 is MNHNY and CDR2 is SVGAGI (reference sequence). The ends lost 2 bases at V and 4 bases at J; junction bases unmatched: 7. The CDR3 coding sequence is TGTGCCAGCAGTTACCTCACAGGGGAAGTCTATGGCTACACCTTC. Protein: CASSYLTGEVYGYTF.

The chain couples TRBV11-2 to TRBJ1-1; D unresolved. The CDR3 sequence is 15 residues long. V was trimmed by 3 bases and J by 1 base, leaving 12 bases between them. The V gene's germline CDR1 is SGHAT and CDR2 FQNNGV. In DNA form, the CDR3 reads TGTGCCAGCAGCTTCCGAGGAGTCGGGAACACTGAAGCTTTCTTT. Amino acids: CASSFRGVGNTEAFF.

The rearrangement links TRBV7-3 to TRBJ2-3; weak D call: TRBD1 (6 bases). Germline V gene data show CDR1 as SGHTA and CDR2 as FQGTGA. V was cut by 5 bases and J by 7 bases, with 13 bases left in between. The CDR3 spans 13 residues. The CDR3 bases are TGTGCCAGCAGCCCCACGAGGGACAATACGCAGTATTTT. This sequence encodes CASSPTRDNTQYF.

The CDR3, as DNA: TGTGCCACCAGTGACCCCCGACAGGGTGGGCTCTACACCTTC. It yields the protein CATSDPRQGGLYTF. The chain carries TRBV24-1 and TRBJ1-2; 7 positions match TRBD1. This CDR3 is 14 amino acids long. The junction had 11 bases not matched to a gene; V was cut back by 4 bases and J by 10 bases. Looked up from germline, CDR1 is KGHDR and CDR2 is SFDVKD.

This clone was seen just once. The genes are TRBV6-2 or TRBV6-3 and TRBJ2-1; 9 bases line up with TRBD1. Germline CDR1 reads MNHEY; CDR2 reads SVGEGT. This CDR3 has 15 residues. V gave up 4 bases and J gave up 3 bases; unmatched junction bases: 4. The CDR3 nucleotides read TGTGCCAGCAGTTCCTCGGGACAGGGCTACAATGAGCAGTTCTTC. Translating gives CASSSSGQGYNEQFF.

As DNA, the CDR3 is TGTGCCAGCAGCGCCCTAACTAGCGCAGTCGCAGATACGCAGTATTTT. Protein sequence: CASSALTSAVADTQYF. The V and J genes are TRBV9 and TRBJ2-3; 7 bases line up with TRBD2. This CDR3 spans 16 amino acids. Germline V gives CDR1 SGDLS, CDR2 YYNGEE. The J segment lost 4 bases and the V segment lost 3 bases, leaving 11 bases of the junction unmatched.

V is TRBV7-2 and J is TRBJ1-1; D uncertain. CDR1 is SGHTA and CDR2 is FQGNSA in the germline V gene. The CDR3 loop spans 14 amino acids. The V and J ends lost 1 base and 4 bases respectively, with 10 bases between them. CDR3 nucleotide sequence: TGTGCCAGCAGCTTAGGAGGCAGCCTCACTGAAGCTTTCTTT. Its translation: CASSLGGSLTEAFF.

This rearrangement joins TRBV19 to TRBJ1-6, with 7 positions matching TRBD1. Looked up from germline, CDR1 is LNHDA and CDR2 is SQIVND (reference sequence). V trimming: 7 bases; J trimming: 5 bases; junction bases outside the gene matches: 5. This CDR3 region has 14 residues. DNA of the CDR3: TGTGCCAGTAAACTTGGGACAGATAATTCACCCCTCCACTTT. Translating it yields CASKLGTDNSPLHF.

The chain uses TRBV5-1 and TRBJ2-1; D uncertain. Germline loops: CDR1 SGHRS, CDR2 YFSETQ. This CDR3 contains 16 residues. V was clipped by 5 bases and J by 0 bases, with 15 bases between them. The CDR3 here is CASSYTWASSYNEQFF. The CDR3 DNA reads as TGCGCCAGCAGTTATACGTGGGCGAGCTCCTACAATGAGCAGTTCTTC.

The V gene is TRBV25-1, the J gene TRBJ2-5; 8 nucleotides align to TRBD1. The CDR3 consists of 16 residues. The germline CDR1 and CDR2 sequences are MGHDK and SYGVNS. J lost 4 bases, V lost 3 bases, and 10 bases had no gene match. For the CDR3, the DNA is TGTGCCAGCAGTGAGGGTCTATTCGACAGGGGAGAGACCCAGTACTTC. It specifies CASSEGLFDRGETQYF.

CDR3 sequence: CASSLGAGGELFF. CDR3 in DNA: TGTGCCAGCAGCTTAGGAGCGGGCGGGGAGCTGTTTTTT. The rearrangement joins TRBV7-9 to TRBJ2-2; D might be TRBD2 (6 bases). V dropped 1 base and J dropped 7 bases, with 7 bases sitting between them. CDR1 and CDR2 (germline): SEHNR, FQNEAQ (reference sequence). This CDR3 has 13 residues.

The V and J genes are TRBV5-6 and TRBJ2-6; perhaps TRBD2 as D (6 bases). Germline CDR1 SGHDT, CDR2 YYEEEE. The CDR3 is 18 amino acids. V was clipped by 0 bases and J by 2 bases, with 15 bases between them. The CDR3 reads CASSLVREKLAGANVLTF. In DNA, the CDR3 is TGTGCCAGCAGCTTGGTTCGGGAGAAATTAGCTGGGGCCAACGTCCTGACTTTC.